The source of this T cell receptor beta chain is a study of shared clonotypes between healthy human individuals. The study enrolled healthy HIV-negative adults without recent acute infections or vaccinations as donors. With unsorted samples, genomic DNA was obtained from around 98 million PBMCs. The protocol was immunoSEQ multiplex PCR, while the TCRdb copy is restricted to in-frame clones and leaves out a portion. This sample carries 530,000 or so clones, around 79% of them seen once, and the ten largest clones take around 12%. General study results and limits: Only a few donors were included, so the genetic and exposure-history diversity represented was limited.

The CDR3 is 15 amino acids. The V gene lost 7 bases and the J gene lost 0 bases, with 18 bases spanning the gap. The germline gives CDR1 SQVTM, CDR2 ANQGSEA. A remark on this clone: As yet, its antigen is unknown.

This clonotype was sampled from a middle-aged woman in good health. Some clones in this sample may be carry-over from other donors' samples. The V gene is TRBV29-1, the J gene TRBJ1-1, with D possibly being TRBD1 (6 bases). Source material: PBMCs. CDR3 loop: CSATGGGALNTEAFF. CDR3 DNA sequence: TGCAGCGCCACCGGGGGCGGGGCTCTGAACACTGAAGCTTTCTTT.